A selection of T cell receptor beta chains follows, all from one sample in a study of CD8 T cells in ankylosing spondylitis. Using its own MiXCR run on the 5' RACE reads, TCRdb lists one record per CDR3 protein. Of about 190,000 distinct CDR3 sequences in the sample, about an eighth were seen once. Sequenced material: blood, either unsorted or a sorted T cell fraction (not recorded which). Receptors were obtained from a female donor with ankylosing spondylitis or in good health (not recorded which). Each CDR3 is given with its conserved first and last residue.

J gene	V gene	CDR3 protein
TRBJ2-3	TRBV29-1	CSGTGGDTQYF
TRBJ1-1	TRBV29-1	CSAPASGYTEAFF
TRBJ2-7	TRBV7-2	CASSLVGEGSYEQYF
TRBJ2-1	TRBV19	CASSMALNEQFF
TRBJ1-4	TRBV5-6	CASSFLGTGSESEKLFF
TRBJ2-6	TRBV4-1	CASSQSSGTGGIPSGANVLTF
TRBJ2-7	TRBV11-1	CASRVGQGASYEQYF
TRBJ1-1	TRBV7-9	CASSPARTSRDTEAFF
TRBJ2-2	TRBV7-2	CASSFSGGNTGELFF
TRBJ2-1	TRBV20-1	CSAQWSLDEQFF
TRBJ2-7	TRBV5-1	CASSLRPGQTSSYEQYF
TRBJ2-7	TRBV29-1	CSVAGGASSYEQYF
TRBJ1-3	TRBV5-1	CASSLEPVNSGNTIYF
TRBJ2-2	TRBV7-9	CAAVFRAGGTNTGELFF
TRBJ2-1	TRBV5-6	CASSTGRGEQFF
TRBJ1-2	TRBV24-1	CATSDTRGESYGYTF
TRBJ2-3	TRBV5-1	CASSQGLARVWHTQYF
TRBJ2-7	TRBV29-1	CSGGGRLTYEQYF
TRBJ2-3	TRBV20-1	CSAGTHVPTDTQYF
TRBJ1-2	TRBV5-5	CASATRGLRVEGYTF
TRBJ2-1	TRBV5-1	CASSLGAGPSSYNEQFF
TRBJ1-1	TRBV12-3/TRBV12-4	CASSLLGGAPNTEAFF
TRBJ2-4	TRBV20-1	CSAKIGTAENIQYF
TRBJ1-5	TRBV20-1	CSAKRGGPQPQHF
TRBJ1-1	TRBV11-2	CASSVGTGVTFF
TRBJ2-2	TRBV2	CASIKGGGELFF
TRBJ1-5	TRBV20-1	CSAARGGSEPQHF
TRBJ1-1	TRBV6-2/TRBV6-3	CASSGRGLAFF
TRBJ1-1	TRBV24-1	CATSATPAKGDTEAFF
TRBJ2-2	TRBV6-2/TRBV6-3	CASSRTSSNTGELFF
TRBJ2-7	TRBV20-1	CSAKKPGQNYEQYF
TRBJ1-2	TRBV19	CASSIDQRGYTF
TRBJ2-5	TRBV7-2	CASSRKRVTQETQYF
TRBJ2-1	TRBV5-1	CASSFGTRNNEQFF
TRBJ1-5	TRBV12-3/TRBV12-4	CASSRIREGIEPQHF
TRBJ2-7	TRBV5-1	CASSSGTPLSEQYF